These 3 T cell receptor beta chains came from one sample sequenced in a study of T cells after yellow fever vaccination. From the 5' RACE reads, TCRdb called clonotypes with MiXCR, one entry per CDR3 protein. The table lists 300,000 to 350,000 distinct CDR3 sequences, 3.5% to 4.5% of them singletons, with 20% to 30% in the top ten. This material consisted of PBMCs, taken 5 days after the yellow fever booster vaccination. These receptors originate from a man between 18 and 29 years old who received the YFV17D yellow fever vaccine.

This clonotype was seen ten or more times. The rearrangement joins TRBV5-5 to TRBJ1-3; possible D gene TRBD1, 6 bases. In germline, CDR1 is SGHKS, CDR2 YYEKEE (reference sequence). The CDR3 is 13 amino acids. Between the trimmed V and J ends, which lost 4 bases and 4 bases, there was a span of 9 bases. The CDR3 here is CASSPGHGNTIYF. As DNA, the CDR3 is TGTGCCAGCAGCCCGGGACACGGAAACACCATATATTTT. Full variable domain (missing parts from reference TRBV5-5 and TRBJ1-3): DAGVTQSPTHLIKTRGQQVTLRCSPISGHKSVSWYQQVLGQGPQFIFQYYEKEERGRGNFPDRFSARQFPNYSSELNVNALLLGDSALYLCASSPGHGNTIYFGEGSWLTVV.

This clonotype was observed at least ten times. The chain couples TRBV5-1 to TRBJ2-1, with TRBD2 as a possible D gene (6 bases). V lost 3 bases and J lost 8, with 21 bases in between. The CDR3 spans 16 residues. Germline CDR1 SGHRS, CDR2 YFSETQ. For the CDR3, the DNA is TGCGCCAGCAGCTCCAAGATAGCGGAGCCTCTAGATGAGCAGTTCTTC. Translation: CASSSKIAEPLDEQFF.

Here the CDR3 reads CASSYSIIGAPRASGYTF. The CDR3 DNA reads TGTGCCAGCAGTTACTCGATAATAGGGGCCCCCAGGGCGAGTGGCTACACCTTC. The V call is TRBV6-5, the J call TRBJ1-2, with TRBD1 as a possible D gene (5 bases). V lost 0 bases, J lost 7 bases, and 24 bases lay in between. The CDR3 covers 18 residues. The germline V gene encodes CDR1 MNHEY and CDR2 SVGAGI.